This record concerns one TCR beta chain sequence. Germline CDR1 reads SEHNR; CDR2 reads FQNEAQ (reference sequence). V gave up 1 base and J gave up 10 bases, with 14 bases separating them. The CDR3 is made up of 14 amino acids. This specimen belongs to a study of blood T cell repertoires in COVID-19. Study details: Material from acute and convalescent COVID-19 was sourced from the United States, Italy and Spain. PBMCs, B-cell-depleted T cells, or T cells were the source of the cDNA or gDNA that made up the material.

Original data processing: Reference gene primers were amplified, and this amplification served to estimate nucleated cell counts. The method was immunoSEQ multiplex PCR; TCRdb's version includes in-frame clones alone and lacks a portion of them. V and J calls and clone size come straight from that table; D and trimming were deduced from the DNA. The sample lists 200,000 to 250,000 clones, about three quarters occurring once. V usage is TRBV7-9 and J usage is TRBJ2-1, with a tentative D call TRBD1 (5 bases). Material for sequencing was peripheral blood. The clonotype was recovered from a woman in her 70s with acute or convalescent COVID-19. The CDR3 region is CASSLEGPTREQFF. Written as DNA, the CDR3 is TGTGCCAGCAGCTTAGAGGGGCCTACACGGGAGCAGTTCTTC.